The clone carrying this T cell receptor beta chain was counted between two and nine times. This sample stems from a study of blood T cells in healthy people across ages. A sample-barcoded 5' primer and a J-beta primer mix were used in a second PCR of roughly 7 to 11 cycles. TCRdb reanalysed the 5' RACE reads using MiXCR and keeps one entry per CDR3 protein. Among almost 550,000 distinct CDR3 sequences listed, less than 25% were seen once. The V gene lost 10 bases and the J gene lost 0 bases, with 7 bases spanning the gap. The CDR3 covers 11 residues. The germline V gene has CDR1 ENHRY and CDR2 SYGVKD. These sequences were also reported in another study, on T cells of mothers and their children.

This clonotype was sampled from a boy younger than 18 in good health. Sequencing was done on a sample of blood. The chain couples TRBV10-3 to TRBJ2-7; D remains unclear. CDR3 residues: CATVSSYEQYF. In DNA form, the CDR3 reads TGTGCCACCGTAAGCTCCTACGAGCAGTACTTC.